The sequence of this T cell receptor (beta chain) was determined in a study of cytomegalovirus exposure and HLA in healthy donors. Use of 60 Vbeta and 13 Jbeta primers characterized the PCR. Generated by immunoSEQ multiplex PCR, the TCRdb table keeps only in-frame clones and is missing some. There are 100,000 to 140,000 clones in the sample; 82% occur only once, and 2% to 3% lies in the top ten. The donors were healthy bone marrow donors. Per the germline V gene, CDR1 is MNHEY and CDR2 is SMNVEV (reference sequence). The junction had 7 bases not matched to a gene; V was cut back by 8 bases and J by 5 bases. This CDR3 has 14 residues.

Specimen: PBMCs. This receptor was obtained from a man aged 25 to 40 in good health and CMV-seropositive. This chain joins TRBV27 and TRBJ2-3, with 10 bases identical to TRBD2. CDR3 sequence (DNA): TGTGCCAGCGCCCTAGCGGGGGATTTAGATACGCAGTATTTT. This sequence encodes CASALAGDLDTQYF.